The subject of this entry is one TCR beta chain. The CDR3 spans 15 residues. Looked up from germline, CDR1 is ENHRY and CDR2 is SYGVKD. V lost 5 bases to trimming and J lost 0 bases; unmatched junction nucleotides: 4. This entry belongs to a study of blood T cell repertoires in COVID-19. Study-level background: Specimens from acute and convalescent COVID-19 originated in the United States, Italy and Spain. PBMCs, B-cell-depleted T cells, or T cells were the source of the cDNA or gDNA that made up the material.

Living in 25 or so US areas, the participants were between about 18 and 95 years of age. Assignments of participants to cohorts depended upon their own reported clinical history. The assay was immunoSEQ multiplex PCR, and TCRdb's table has in-frame clones only and misses some. The sample contains roughly 200,000 clones, roughly 89% of which appear only once. This TCR came from a man younger than 35 with acute COVID-19. The J gene is TRBJ1-5, the V gene TRBV10-3; 7 nucleotides align to TRBD1. The sequencing input was PBMCs or T cells enriched from blood (not recorded which). The CDR3, as DNA: TGTGCCATCAGTCCCGGGACAGCTAGCAATCAGCCCCAGCATTTT. Translation gives CAISPGTASNQPQHF.